This TCR beta chain was profiled in a study of blood T cell repertoires in COVID-19. Study in general: Samples taken during acute and convalescent COVID-19 were collected in the United States, Italy and Spain. PBMCs, B-cell-depleted T cells, or T cells were the source of the cDNA or gDNA that made up the material.

How the authors handled the data: Amplification from reference gene primers served as the basis for estimated nucleated cell counts. This table comes from immunoSEQ multiplex PCR, and its TCRdb copy is limited to in-frame clones, with some not included. V and J calls and clone size are copied from that table; D and trimming were computed from the DNA. Here the sample spans fewer than 300,000 clones, more than 85% being singletons. Germline CDR1 is SEHNR and CDR2 is FQNEAQ (reference sequence). There are 14 residues in the CDR3. Trimming took 7 bases from V and 0 from J; bases not matched to a gene: 2. Patients at the Seattle site were enrolled during active infection and followed longitudinally.

The J gene is TRBJ2-3, the V gene TRBV7-9; 9 bases agree with TRBD2. The specimen sequenced was peripheral blood. The TCR sequence derives from a person in their late teens or twenties with COVID-19, enrolled during active disease. This chain's CDR3 is CASTLAGSTDTQYF. The CDR3 nucleotides are TGTGCCAGCACCCTAGCGGGAAGCACAGATACGCAGTATTTT.